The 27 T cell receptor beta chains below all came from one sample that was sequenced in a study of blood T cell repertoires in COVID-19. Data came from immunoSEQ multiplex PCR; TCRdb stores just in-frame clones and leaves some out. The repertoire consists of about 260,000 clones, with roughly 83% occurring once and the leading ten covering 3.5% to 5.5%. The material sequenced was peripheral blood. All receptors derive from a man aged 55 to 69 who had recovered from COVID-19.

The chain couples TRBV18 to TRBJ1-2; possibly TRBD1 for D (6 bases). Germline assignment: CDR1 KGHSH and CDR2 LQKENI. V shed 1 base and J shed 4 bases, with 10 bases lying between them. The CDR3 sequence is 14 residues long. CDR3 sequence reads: CASSPLGTTYGYTF. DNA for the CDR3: TGTGCCAGCTCACCACTCGGGACAACCTATGGCTACACCTTC.

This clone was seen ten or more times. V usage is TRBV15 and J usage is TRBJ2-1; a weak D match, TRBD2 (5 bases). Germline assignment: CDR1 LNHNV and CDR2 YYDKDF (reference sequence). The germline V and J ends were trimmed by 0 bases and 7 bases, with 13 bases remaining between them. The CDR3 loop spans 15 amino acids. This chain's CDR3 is CATSRDLVSGNEQFF. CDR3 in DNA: TGTGCCACCAGCAGAGATCTCGTCTCGGGGAATGAGCAGTTCTTC.

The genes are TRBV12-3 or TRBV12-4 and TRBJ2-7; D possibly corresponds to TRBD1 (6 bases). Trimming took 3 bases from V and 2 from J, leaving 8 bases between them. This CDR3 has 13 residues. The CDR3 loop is CASSLDSAYEQYF. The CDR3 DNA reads TGTGCCAGCAGTTTGGACAGCGCCTACGAGCAGTACTTC.

CDR3 sequence (DNA): TGTGCCAGCAGTTTAGGACAGGGCCATGAAAAACTGTTTTTT. Protein sequence: CASSLGQGHEKLFF. V usage is TRBV28 and J usage is TRBJ1-4; 8 nucleotides align to TRBD1. Germline CDR1 reads MDHEN; CDR2 reads SYDVKM. V shed 2 bases and J 6 bases; nucleotides not matched to a gene: 2. The CDR3 has 14 amino acids.

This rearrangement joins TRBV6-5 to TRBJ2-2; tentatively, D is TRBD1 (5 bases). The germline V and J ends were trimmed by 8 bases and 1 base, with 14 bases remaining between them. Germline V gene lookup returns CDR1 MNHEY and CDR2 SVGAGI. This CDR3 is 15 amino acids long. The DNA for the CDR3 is TGTGCCAGCGGGGCCGATGCGCGGAACACCGGGGAGCTGTTTTTT. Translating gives CASGADARNTGELFF.

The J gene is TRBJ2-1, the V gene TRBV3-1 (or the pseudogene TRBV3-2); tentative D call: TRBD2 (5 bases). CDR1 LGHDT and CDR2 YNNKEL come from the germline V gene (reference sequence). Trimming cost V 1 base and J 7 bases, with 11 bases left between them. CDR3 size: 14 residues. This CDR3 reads CASSQVTGWNEQFF. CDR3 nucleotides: TGTGCCAGCAGCCAAGTAACGGGGTGGAATGAGCAGTTCTTC.

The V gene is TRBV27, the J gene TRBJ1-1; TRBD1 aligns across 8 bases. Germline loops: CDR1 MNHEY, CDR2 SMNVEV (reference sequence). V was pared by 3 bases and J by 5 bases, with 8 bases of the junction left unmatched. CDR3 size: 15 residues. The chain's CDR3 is CASSLIQGARTEAFF. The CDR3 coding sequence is TGTGCCAGCAGTTTGATTCAGGGGGCGAGGACTGAAGCTTTCTTT.

DNA of the CDR3: TGTGCCAGCAGCGTAGCAGGGAACTATAATTCACCCCTCCACTTT. Translated: CASSVAGNYNSPLHF. The rearrangement joins TRBV9 to TRBJ1-6; the D gene is possibly TRBD1 (5 bases). The germline gives CDR1 SGDLS, CDR2 YYNGEE. CDR3 length: 15 residues. V was pared by 0 bases and J by 3 bases, with 7 bases between. The full variable domain, rest sourced from reference TRBV9 and TRBJ1-6, is DSGVTQTPKHLITATGQRVTLRCSPRSGDLSVYWYQQSLDQGLQFLIQYYNGEERAKGNILERFSAQQFPDLHSELNLSSLELGDSALYFCASSVAGNYNSPLHFGNGTRLTVT.

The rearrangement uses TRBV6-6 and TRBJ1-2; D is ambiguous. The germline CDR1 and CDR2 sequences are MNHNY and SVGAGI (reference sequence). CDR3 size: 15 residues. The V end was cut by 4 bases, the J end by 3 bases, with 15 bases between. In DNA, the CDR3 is TGTGCCAGCAGTTTTTCAGGCTCCACTTACTATGGCTACACCTTC. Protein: CASSFSGSTYYGYTF.

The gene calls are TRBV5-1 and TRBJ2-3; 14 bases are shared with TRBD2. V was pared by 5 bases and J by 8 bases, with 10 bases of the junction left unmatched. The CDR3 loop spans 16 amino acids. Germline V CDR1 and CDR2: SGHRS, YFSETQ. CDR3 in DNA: TGCGCCAGCAGGAAGGGACTAGCGGGGGCAGATGGTACGCAGTATTTT. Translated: CASRKGLAGADGTQYF.

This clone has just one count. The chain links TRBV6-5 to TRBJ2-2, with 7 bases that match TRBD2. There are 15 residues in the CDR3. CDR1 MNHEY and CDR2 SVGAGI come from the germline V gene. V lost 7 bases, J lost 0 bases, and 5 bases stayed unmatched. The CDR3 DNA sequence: TGTGCCAGCAAGGGACTACAGACGAACACCGGGGAGCTGTTTTTT. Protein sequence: CASKGLQTNTGELFF.

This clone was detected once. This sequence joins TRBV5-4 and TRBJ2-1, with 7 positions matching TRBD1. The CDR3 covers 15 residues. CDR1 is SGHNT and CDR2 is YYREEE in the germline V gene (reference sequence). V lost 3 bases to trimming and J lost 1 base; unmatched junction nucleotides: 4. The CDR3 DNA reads TGTGCCAGCAGCTCCGGGACAGTTTCCTACAATGAGCAGTTCTTC. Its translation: CASSSGTVSYNEQFF.

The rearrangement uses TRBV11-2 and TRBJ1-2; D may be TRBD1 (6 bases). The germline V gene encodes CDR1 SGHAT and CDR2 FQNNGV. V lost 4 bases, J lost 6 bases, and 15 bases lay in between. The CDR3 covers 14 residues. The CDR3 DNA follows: TGTGCCAGCAGCTCCAACCGCAACAGGGATGGCTACACCTTC. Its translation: CASSSNRNRDGYTF. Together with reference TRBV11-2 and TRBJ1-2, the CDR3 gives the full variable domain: EAGVAQSPRYKIIEKRQSVAFWCNPISGHATLYWYQQILGQGPKLLIQFQNNGVVDDSQLPKDRFSAERLKGVDSTLKIQPAKLEDSAVYLCASSSNRNRDGYTFGSGTRLTVV.

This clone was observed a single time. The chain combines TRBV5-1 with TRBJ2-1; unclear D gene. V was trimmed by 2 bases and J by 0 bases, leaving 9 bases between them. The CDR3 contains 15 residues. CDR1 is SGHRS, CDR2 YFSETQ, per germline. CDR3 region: CASSLASSSYNEQFF. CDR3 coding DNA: TGCGCCAGCAGCTTAGCGTCGAGCTCCTACAATGAGCAGTTCTTC.

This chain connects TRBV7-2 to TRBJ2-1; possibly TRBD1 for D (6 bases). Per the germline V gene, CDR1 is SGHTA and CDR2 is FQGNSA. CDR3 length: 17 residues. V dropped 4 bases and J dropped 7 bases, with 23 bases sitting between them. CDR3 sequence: CASSSNDPRDKVNEQFF. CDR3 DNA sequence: TGTGCCAGCAGCTCCAACGACCCTCGGGACAAAGTGAATGAGCAGTTCTTC.

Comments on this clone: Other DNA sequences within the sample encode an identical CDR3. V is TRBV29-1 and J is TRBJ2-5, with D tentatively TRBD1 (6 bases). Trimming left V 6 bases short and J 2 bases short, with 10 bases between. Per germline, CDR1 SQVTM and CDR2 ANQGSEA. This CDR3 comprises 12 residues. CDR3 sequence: CSVGQKQETQYF. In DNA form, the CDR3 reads TGCAGCGTCGGACAGAAACAAGAGACCCAGTACTTC.

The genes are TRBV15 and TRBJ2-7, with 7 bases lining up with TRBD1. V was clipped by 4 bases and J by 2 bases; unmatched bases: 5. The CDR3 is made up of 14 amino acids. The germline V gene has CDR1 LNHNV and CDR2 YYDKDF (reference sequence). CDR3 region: CATSKGDSAYEQYF. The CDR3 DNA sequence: TGTGCCACCAGCAAGGGGGACAGCGCCTACGAGCAGTACTTC.

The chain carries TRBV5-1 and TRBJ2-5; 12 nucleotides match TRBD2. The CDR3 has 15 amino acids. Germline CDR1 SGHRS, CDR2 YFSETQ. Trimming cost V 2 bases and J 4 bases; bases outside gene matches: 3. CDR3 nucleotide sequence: TGCGCCAGCAGCTTTGGACTAGCGGGATTAGAGACCCAGTACTTC. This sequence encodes CASSFGLAGLETQYF. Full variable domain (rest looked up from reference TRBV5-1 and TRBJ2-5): KAGVTQTPRYLIKTRGQQVTLSCSPISGHRSVSWYQQTPGQGLQFLFEYFSETQRNKGNFPGRFSGRQFSNSRSEMNVSTLELGDSALYLCASSFGLAGLETQYFGPGTRLLVL.

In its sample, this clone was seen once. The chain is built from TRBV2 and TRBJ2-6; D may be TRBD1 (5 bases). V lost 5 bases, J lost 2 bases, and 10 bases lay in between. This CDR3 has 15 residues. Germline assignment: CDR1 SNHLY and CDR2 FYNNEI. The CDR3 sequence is CASSLQVAGANVLTF. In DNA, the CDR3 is TGTGCCAGCAGTTTACAGGTCGCTGGGGCCAACGTCCTGACTTTC.

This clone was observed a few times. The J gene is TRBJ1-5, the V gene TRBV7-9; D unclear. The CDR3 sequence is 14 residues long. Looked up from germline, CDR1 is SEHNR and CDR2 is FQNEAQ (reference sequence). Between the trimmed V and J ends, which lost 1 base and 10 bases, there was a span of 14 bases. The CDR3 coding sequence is TGTGCCAGCAGCTTAGTTGGCAGCGAACCCCCCCAGCATTTT. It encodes CASSLVGSEPPQHF.

CDR3 in DNA: TGTGCCTGGAGTAGGATCAGCGGGATCTCCTACGAGCAGTACTTC. It is translated as CAWSRISGISYEQYF. This chain joins TRBV30 and TRBJ2-7; TRBD2 matches 7 bases. The CDR3 runs 15 residues. Trimming took 2 bases from V and 0 from J; bases not matched to a gene: 7. CDR1 is GTSNPN and CDR2 is SVGIG in the germline V gene (reference sequence).

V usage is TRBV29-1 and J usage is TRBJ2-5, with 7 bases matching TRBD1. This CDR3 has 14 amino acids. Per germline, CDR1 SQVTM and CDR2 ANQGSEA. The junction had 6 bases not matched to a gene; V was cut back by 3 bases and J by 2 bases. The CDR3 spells CSVDHSGGQETQYF. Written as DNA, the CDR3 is TGCAGCGTTGACCACTCAGGGGGTCAAGAGACCCAGTACTTC.

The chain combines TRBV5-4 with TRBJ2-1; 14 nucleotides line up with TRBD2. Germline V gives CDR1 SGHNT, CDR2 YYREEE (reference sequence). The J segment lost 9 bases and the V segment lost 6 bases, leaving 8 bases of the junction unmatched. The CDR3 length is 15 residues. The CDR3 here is CASTATSGRGGEQFF. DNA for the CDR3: TGTGCCAGCACCGCGACTAGCGGGAGGGGGGGTGAGCAGTTCTTC.

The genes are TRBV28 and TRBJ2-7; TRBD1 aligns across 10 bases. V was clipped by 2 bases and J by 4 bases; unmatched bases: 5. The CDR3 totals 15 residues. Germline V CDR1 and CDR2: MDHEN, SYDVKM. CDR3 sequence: CASSLRDRGWYEQYF. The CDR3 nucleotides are TGTGCCAGCAGTTTAAGGGACAGGGGCTGGTACGAGCAGTACTTC.

This CDR3 reads CASKRGGNYGYTF. DNA of the CDR3: TGTGCCAGCAAGCGAGGGGGCAACTATGGCTACACCTTC. The rearrangement uses TRBV12-3 or TRBV12-4 and TRBJ1-2; 7 nucleotides align to TRBD1. The CDR3 totals 13 residues. The V gene end was trimmed by 7 bases and the J gene end by 2 bases; junction bases not matched to a gene: 4.

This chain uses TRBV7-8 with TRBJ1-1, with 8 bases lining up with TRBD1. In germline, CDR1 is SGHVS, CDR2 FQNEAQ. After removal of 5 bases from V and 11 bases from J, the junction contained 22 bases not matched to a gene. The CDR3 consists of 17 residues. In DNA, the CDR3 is TGTGCCAGCAGCCACAGGCAGTTGACAGGGGTATCGCGCGAGGCTTTCTTT. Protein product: CASSHRQLTGVSREAFF.

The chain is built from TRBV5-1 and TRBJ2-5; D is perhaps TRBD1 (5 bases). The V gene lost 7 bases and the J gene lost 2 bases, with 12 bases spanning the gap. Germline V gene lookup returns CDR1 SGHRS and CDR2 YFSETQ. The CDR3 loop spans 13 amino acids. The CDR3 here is CASRQGVQETQYF. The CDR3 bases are TGCGCCAGCCGCCAGGGCGTACAAGAGACCCAGTACTTC. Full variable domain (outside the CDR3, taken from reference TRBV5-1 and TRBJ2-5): KAGVTQTPRYLIKTRGQQVTLSCSPISGHRSVSWYQQTPGQGLQFLFEYFSETQRNKGNFPGRFSGRQFSNSRSEMNVSTLELGDSALYLCASRQGVQETQYFGPGTRLLVL.